This T cell receptor (beta chain) came from a study of shared clonotypes between healthy human individuals. Study context: Donors had three CD4 naive, three CD4 memory, two CD8 naive and one CD8 memory plate apiece.

Overall study findings and caveats: Collection of samples was limited to blood; tissue repertoires likely differ.

Regarding this clone: The antigen remains unidentified.

Deep was the level used in running the assay. Repertoires were generated with immunoSEQ multiplex PCR, while TCRdb's copy carries only in-frame clones and drops some. The top ten clones hold around 16% of a sample with roughly 300,000 clones, over 75% of them seen once. The specimen sequenced was memory CD8+ T cells sorted from blood. Subset: CD45RO+ cells pooled with CCR7-negative TemRA cells. This sequence originates from a man aged 18 to 35 in good health.

In nucleotides, the CDR3 is TGCGCCAGCAGCTTGTATTCGGGGACTAGAACTGGGGATGAGCAGTTCTTC. Its protein product is CASSLYSGTRTGDEQFF. V usage is TRBV5-1 and J usage is TRBJ2-1; 8 nucleotides line up with TRBD2. With 1 base clipped from V and 8 bases from J, the junction kept 14 bases outside the gene matches. The CDR3 is made up of 17 amino acids. Germline loops: CDR1 SGHRS, CDR2 YFSETQ.